The 7 T cell receptor beta chains presented below share a single source sample, sequenced in a study of spatial heterogeneity in lung cancer. Via MiXCR, TCRdb re-called the 5' RACE reads, giving one row per CDR3 protein. The sample comprises some 120,000 distinct CDR3 sequences, 12% of which are singletons, and 15% to 20% rests with the top ten. Indicated time point: blood at routine non-recurrence follow-up after resection. Whole RNA, isolated from tumor, nontumor lung or frozen PBMC, was sequenced without prior sorting. Sample: PBMCs, taken at follow-up. These receptors all stem from a male donor with early-stage non-small cell lung cancer.

This clonotype was seen many times. The V gene is TRBV11-2, the J gene TRBJ2-1; 8 bases map to TRBD2. Germline-derived CDR1 and CDR2 are SGHAT and FQNNGV. V lost 4 bases to trimming and J lost 0 bases; unmatched junction nucleotides: 8. The CDR3 contains 17 residues. The CDR3, as DNA: TGTGCCAGCAGCTCCCCCGTCGGGGGGGCCTCCTACAATGAGCAGTTCTTC. Its translation is CASSSPVGGASYNEQFF.

The chain combines TRBV30 with TRBJ1-2; D gene unclear. CDR3 length equals 12 residues. Trimming shortened V by 2 bases and J by 0 bases, and 4 bases separated the two germline ends. The germline gives CDR1 GTSNPN, CDR2 SVGIG (reference sequence). For the CDR3, the DNA is TGTGCCTGGAGTAGGACTAACTATGGCTACACCTTC. Translation: CAWSRTNYGYTF.

This clonotype was observed at least ten times. The chain employs TRBV6-5 and TRBJ1-1; D ambiguous. From germline, CDR1 is MNHEY and CDR2 SVGAGI. The V end lost 0 bases, the J end lost 0 bases, and 5 bases lay between the germline ends. The CDR3 sequence is 14 residues long. CDR3: CASSYSRLNTEAFF. The CDR3, as DNA: TGTGCCAGCAGTTACTCGAGACTGAACACTGAAGCTTTCTTT.

V usage is TRBV29-1 and J usage is TRBJ2-5; no clear D. The CDR3 has 11 residues. The germline gives CDR1 SQVTM, CDR2 ANQGSEA. V was trimmed by 4 bases and J by 5 bases, leaving 8 bases between them. CDR3 loop: CSVVGSETQYF. CDR3 nucleotides: TGCAGCGTTGTCGGGTCGGAGACCCAGTACTTC. The full variable domain, in which reference TRBV29-1 and TRBJ2-5 provide the parts outside the CDR3, is SAVISQKPSRDICQRGTSLTIQCQVDSQVTMMFWYRQQPGQSLTLIATANQGSEATYESGFVIDKFPISRPNLTFSTLTVSNMSPEDSSIYLCSVVGSETQYFGPGTRLLVL.

The sample holds many counts of this clonotype. This chain's CDR3 is CASSQKSGGTLNTEAFF. CDR3 DNA: TGCGCCAGCAGCCAAAAATCGGGGGGGACATTGAACACTGAAGCTTTCTTT. The rearrangement joins TRBV4-3 to TRBJ1-1; perhaps TRBD1 as D (6 bases). Germline-derived CDR1 and CDR2 are LGHNA and YSLEER. The CDR3 spans 17 residues. V lost 2 bases, J lost 0 bases, and 16 bases lay in between.

There are a few counts of this clonotype. In DNA form, the CDR3 reads TGCAGTGCTAGAGCTTCTGACAGGGGACCCCATAGCAATCAGCCCCAGCATTTT. It specifies CSARASDRGPHSNQPQHF. The chain joins TRBV20-1 to TRBJ1-5; 8 nucleotides line up with TRBD1. Germline loops: CDR1 DFQATT, CDR2 SNEGSKA (reference sequence). The V segment lost 1 base and the J segment 0 bases; nucleotides outside the gene matches: 11. The CDR3 loop spans 18 amino acids.

J is TRBJ2-3 and V is TRBV6-2 or TRBV6-3, with D possibly matching TRBD1 (6 bases). V gave up 7 bases and J gave up 4 bases, with 15 bases separating them. The germline gives CDR1 MNHEY, CDR2 SVGEGT. The CDR3 consists of 14 residues. The CDR3 DNA reads TGTGCCAGCACCTACAGGGTCGGCCCAGATACGCAGTATTTT. Its translation is CASTYRVGPDTQYF.